These 12 T cell receptor beta chains share one sample of origin, sequenced in a study of blood T cell repertoires in COVID-19 (dated by TCRdb to the early 2020s). The library was produced with the immunoSEQ multiplex PCR assay. TCRdb carries this immuneACCESS record with in-frame sequences only. Its versions omit some clonotypes, under half of them owing to an unresolved V gene in the studies checked, with the rest unexplained. The sample table records 350,000 to 450,000 clones; roughly 92% of these occur just once. The ten largest clones add up to over 0.7% of the sample. Sequenced material: PBMCs or T cells enriched from blood (not recorded which). The receptors stem from a woman aged 40 to 50 who had been exposed to COVID-19.

The chain employs TRBV19 and TRBJ1-5; unclear D gene. Germline V gives CDR1 LNHDA, CDR2 SQIVND (reference sequence). This CDR3 comprises 16 residues. The V and J ends lost 1 base and 3 bases respectively, with 13 bases between them. CDR3 bases: TGTGCCAGTAGTATAGTGGGAGGCAGGCTCAATCAGCCCCAGCATTTT. It specifies CASSIVGGRLNQPQHF.

The chain couples TRBV19 to TRBJ1-6, with unresolved D. The CDR3 loop spans 15 amino acids. Trimming stripped 2 bases from V and 8 bases from J, with 13 bases between. From germline, CDR1 is LNHDA and CDR2 SQIVND (reference sequence). CDR3 residues: CASSISGLRYSPLHF. CDR3 DNA: TGTGCCAGTAGTATATCTGGCCTCAGATATTCACCCCTCCACTTT.

The rearrangement links TRBV7-3 to TRBJ1-1; 10 bases map to TRBD1. The ends lost 0 bases at V and 5 bases at J; junction bases unmatched: 3. CDR1 is SGHTA and CDR2 is FQGTGA in the germline V gene. CDR3 size: 15 residues. The CDR3 spells CASSLTRQGATEAFF. The CDR3 DNA reads TGTGCCAGCAGCTTAACTAGACAGGGGGCGACTGAAGCTTTCTTT.

The chain uses TRBV11-3 and TRBJ1-1; possibly TRBD1 for D (6 bases). This CDR3 contains 15 residues. Trimming took 5 bases from V and 4 from J, leaving 17 bases between them. CDR1 SGHNT and CDR2 YENEEA come from the germline V gene. CDR3 loop: CASSPTGGRGTEAFF. The CDR3 bases are TGTGCCAGCAGCCCGACCGGGGGGCGGGGCACTGAAGCTTTCTTT.

This clone was counted a few times. The chain links TRBV27 to TRBJ2-7; a possible D gene is TRBD2 (6 bases). The CDR3 loop spans 14 amino acids. With 6 bases removed from V and 0 bases from J, the gap between germline ends came to 12 bases. CDR1 is MNHEY and CDR2 is SMNVEV in the germline V gene (reference sequence). CDR3 amino acids: CASSGTRDSYEQYF. As DNA, the CDR3 is TGTGCCAGCAGCGGGACTCGTGACTCCTACGAGCAGTACTTC.

This clone has just a few counts. V and J are TRBV5-1 and TRBJ2-7; D is perhaps TRBD1 (6 bases). Trimming left V 1 base short and J 0 bases short, with 11 bases between. The CDR3 sequence is 15 residues long. CDR1 SGHRS and CDR2 YFSETQ come from the germline V gene. The CDR3 nucleotides read TGCGCCAGCAGCTTGCTTGGGACAAGCTCCTACGAGCAGTACTTC. Residues: CASSLLGTSSYEQYF.

J is TRBJ2-5 and V is TRBV21-1; the D call TRBD1 from the table was never checked on the DNA. TRBV21-1 is a pseudogene. This CDR3 contains 8 residues. The CDR3 region has the DNA TGTGCCAGCCTCCAGAAGTACTTC. It translates to CASLQKYF.

Of note for this clone: Other DNA sequences in this specimen translate into the identical CDR3. V is TRBV30 and J is TRBJ2-1, with unresolved D. V was cut by 0 bases and J by 0 bases, with 9 bases left in between. The CDR3 has 15 amino acids. Germline V gene lookup returns CDR1 GTSNPN and CDR2 SVGIG (reference sequence). The CDR3 region is CAWSVLPSSYNEQFF. CDR3 nucleotides: TGTGCCTGGAGTGTACTCCCGAGCTCCTACAATGAGCAGTTCTTC. Full variable domain (rest looked up from reference TRBV30 and TRBJ2-1): SQTIHQWPATLVQPVGSPLSLECTVEGTSNPNLYWYRQAAGRGLQLLFYSVGIGQISSEVPQNLSASRPQDRQFILSSKKLLLSDSGFYLCAWSVLPSSYNEQFFGPGTRLTVL.

This clone was recorded once. V usage is TRBV7-3 and J usage is TRBJ1-5; 8 nucleotides match TRBD1. J was trimmed by 4 bases and V by 5 bases; bases with no gene match: 4. The germline V gene encodes CDR1 SGHTA and CDR2 FQGTGA. The CDR3 is made up of 14 amino acids. CDR3 sequence (DNA): TGTGCCAGCAGCCGGACAGGGCCTAATCAGCCCCAGCATTTT. Its protein product is CASSRTGPNQPQHF. The entire variable domain, with the rest obtained from reference TRBV7-3 and TRBJ1-5, is as follows: GAGVSQTPSNKVTEKGKYVELRCDPISGHTALYWYRQSLGQGPEFLIYFQGTGAADDSGLPNDRFFAVRPEGSVSTLKIQRTERGDSAVYLCASSRTGPNQPQHFGDGTRLSIL.

This chain joins TRBV7-6 and TRBJ1-6; D unresolved. The CDR3 loop spans 13 amino acids. The germline V gene encodes CDR1 SGHVS and CDR2 FNYEAQ. The ends were cut back, 3 bases at V and 8 bases at J, with 8 bases in the middle. This CDR3 is CASSFGLDSPLHF. The CDR3 DNA sequence: TGTGCCAGCAGCTTCGGGTTGGATTCACCCCTCCACTTT.

The genes are TRBV3-1 (or the pseudogene TRBV3-2) and TRBJ1-4, with 11 bases lining up with TRBD1. The CDR3 has 15 residues. J was trimmed by 6 bases and V by 6 bases; bases with no gene match: 6. CDR1 LGHDT and CDR2 YNNKEL come from the germline V gene (reference sequence). The CDR3 nucleotides are TGTGCCAGCAGGGACAGGGGGCGCGGGGATGAAAAACTGTTTTTT. It translates to CASRDRGRGDEKLFF.

This chain joins TRBV11-2 and TRBJ1-3; 7 nucleotides match TRBD1. This CDR3 is built from 17 residues. V shed 4 bases and J 0 bases; nucleotides not matched to a gene: 9. CDR1 is SGHAT, CDR2 FQNNGV, per germline. The CDR3 DNA reads as TGTGCCAGCAGCTCGCGACAGGGTCAAATCTCTGGAAACACCATATATTTT. Translation gives CASSSRQGQISGNTIYF.